One and the same sample provided the 3 T cell receptor beta chains below, sequenced in a study of blood T cells in healthy people across ages. A second PCR of roughly 6 to 12 cycles used a sample-barcoded 5' primer and a J-beta primer mix. TCRdb re-derived calls from the 5' RACE reads in MiXCR, one entry per CDR3 protein. The sample consists of about 720,000 distinct CDR3 sequences, roughly 20% of them appearing once. Sequencing was carried out using blood. These receptor sequences come from a man between 65 and 85 years old in good health.

This clonotype was counted only a few times. This chain uses TRBV5-1 with TRBJ1-4; D uncertain. Germline assignment: CDR1 SGHRS and CDR2 YFSETQ. The CDR3 is made up of 14 amino acids. Trimming removed 3 bases from V and 5 bases from J, with 11 bases in between. The CDR3 DNA is TGCGCCAGCAGCTCCGACGGCCCGAATGAAAAACTGTTTTTT. Protein product: CASSSDGPNEKLFF.

This clonotype was detected a few times. The chain links TRBV9 to TRBJ2-5; 8 positions match TRBD1. The V gene end was trimmed by 0 bases and the J gene end by 5 bases; junction bases not matched to a gene: 3. There are 14 residues in the CDR3. From germline, CDR1 is SGDLS and CDR2 YYNGEE. The CDR3: CASSVAGGKETQYF. CDR3 in DNA: TGTGCCAGCAGCGTAGCAGGGGGCAAGGAGACCCAGTACTTC.

The genes are TRBV15 and TRBJ1-1; D gene unclear. CDR1 and CDR2 (germline): LNHNV, YYDKDF (reference sequence). V was clipped by 8 bases and J by 1 base, with 11 bases between them. The CDR3 runs to 13 residues. The CDR3 loop is CATRLTTNTEAFF. Here the CDR3 DNA reads TGTGCCACCCGCTTAACTACGAACACTGAAGCTTTCTTT. The full variable domain, rest sourced from reference TRBV15 and TRBJ1-1, is DAMVIQNPRYQVTQFGKPVTLSCSQTLNHNVMYWYQQKSSQAPKLLFHYYDKDFNNEADTPDNFQSRRPNTSFCFLDIRSPGLGDTAMYLCATRLTTNTEAFFGQGTRLTVV.